A selection of T cell receptor beta chains follows, all from one sample in a study of T cells in localized non-small cell lung cancer. Assay: immunoSEQ multiplex PCR; the TCRdb copy retains only in-frame clones and omits some. The table lists around 92,000 clones, roughly 88% of them singletons. This material consisted of PBMCs, taken before any cancer treatment. The source is a woman aged 35 to 70 with stage II squamous cell lung carcinoma. Both conserved end residues are part of each CDR3. Fields, in order: CDR3 DNA, CDR3 protein, V gene, D gene, J gene, clone size. A D gene is named only where the DNA matches it firmly. For some rows the clone size is stated as once, few or many, or as a class when expanded; others skip it.

CDR3 DNA: TGCGCCAGCAGCTTGGGTATGGACAACACTGAAGCTTTCTTT
CDR3 protein: CASSLGMDNTEAFF
V gene: TRBV5-1
D gene: -
J gene: TRBJ1-1
clone size: -

CDR3 DNA: TGTGCCAGCAGCCAAACTAACCTGAGGGAGTTGAACACTGAAGCTTTCTTT
CDR3 protein: CASSQTNLRELNTEAFF
V gene: TRBV7-9
D gene: -
J gene: TRBJ1-1
clone size: -

CDR3 DNA: TGTGCCAGCAGCTTCGGGCGCGGCTATGGCTACACCTTC
CDR3 protein: CASSFGRGYGYTF
V gene: TRBV5-6
D gene: -
J gene: TRBJ1-2
clone size: -

CDR3 DNA: TGTGCCAGCAGTTCCCTTGGAATCCTAAACACTGAAGCTTTCTTT
CDR3 protein: CASSSLGILNTEAFF
V gene: TRBV28
D gene: -
J gene: TRBJ1-1
clone size: -

CDR3 DNA: TGTGCCAGCTCACCACGGGACAATCAGCCCCAGCATTTT
CDR3 protein: CASSPRDNQPQHF
V gene: TRBV18
D gene: -
J gene: TRBJ1-5
clone size: -

CDR3 DNA: TGTGCCAGCAGTGAATATAAGCTCGCGCACACAGATACGCAGTATTTT
CDR3 protein: CASSEYKLAHTDTQYF
V gene: TRBV25-1
D gene: -
J gene: TRBJ2-3
clone size: -

CDR3 DNA: TGTGCCAGTAGTTGGCAGGGCAGCAATCAGCCCCAGCATTTT
CDR3 protein: CASSWQGSNQPQHF
V gene: TRBV19
D gene: -
J gene: TRBJ1-5
clone size: -

CDR3 DNA: TGTGCCTGGAGTCCCTGGGGTCGCCCATCCTACGAGCAGTACTTC
CDR3 protein: CAWSPWGRPSYEQYF
V gene: TRBV30
D gene: -
J gene: TRBJ2-7
clone size: -

CDR3 DNA: TGTGCCAGTGAGGACAGGGGGAGTATGAACACTGAAGCTTTCTTT
CDR3 protein: CASEDRGSMNTEAFF
V gene: TRBV2
D gene: TRBD1
J gene: TRBJ1-1
clone size: -

CDR3 DNA: TGTGCCAGCATCGGGACGGCGAACACCGGGGAGCTGTTTTTT
CDR3 protein: CASIGTANTGELFF
V gene: TRBV7-9
D gene: -
J gene: TRBJ2-2
clone size: -

CDR3 DNA: TGTGCCAGCAGTCAAGGGGCTGGTAGCAATCAGCCCCAGCATTTT
CDR3 protein: CASSQGAGSNQPQHF
V gene: TRBV6-6
D gene: -
J gene: TRBJ1-5
clone size: once

CDR3 DNA: TGTGCCAGTAGTATGGCTCTAGGGAGGGATCAGCCCCAGCATTTT
CDR3 protein: CASSMALGRDQPQHF
V gene: TRBV19
D gene: -
J gene: TRBJ1-5
clone size: -

CDR3 DNA: TGTGCCAGCAAGGGACCTTCCTACGAGCAGTACTTC
CDR3 protein: CASKGPSYEQYF
V gene: TRBV2
D gene: -
J gene: TRBJ2-7
clone size: -

CDR3 DNA: TGTGCCAGTAGATTTCAGGGGGCGAATGAGCAGTTCTTC
CDR3 protein: CASRFQGANEQFF
V gene: TRBV19
D gene: TRBD1
J gene: TRBJ2-1
clone size: -

CDR3 DNA: TGTGCCAGCAGTTTACAGTTACATGGCTACACCTTC
CDR3 protein: CASSLQLHGYTF
V gene: TRBV28
D gene: -
J gene: TRBJ1-2
clone size: -

CDR3 DNA: TGTGCCAGTAGTATAAGCGCCCAGGTGGGGGTTCAGCCCCAGCATTTT
CDR3 protein: CASSISAQVGVQPQHF
V gene: TRBV19
D gene: -
J gene: TRBJ1-5
clone size: -

CDR3 DNA: TGTGCCAGCAGCTTAGGGACGGGGGAGCAGTACTTC
CDR3 protein: CASSLGTGEQYF
V gene: TRBV5-6
D gene: -
J gene: TRBJ2-7
clone size: -

CDR3 DNA: TGTGCCAGCACTCTGAACCAACCGGTCGCTGAAGCTTTCTTT
CDR3 protein: CASTLNQPVAEAFF
V gene: TRBV2
D gene: -
J gene: TRBJ1-1
clone size: once

CDR3 DNA: TGTGCCAGCAGCCCACCGGGGGGAACTAATGAAAAACTGTTTTTT
CDR3 protein: CASSPPGGTNEKLFF
V gene: TRBV5-6
D gene: -
J gene: TRBJ1-4
clone size: -

CDR3 DNA: TGTGCCATCAGTGAGTCTATGAATGAGCAGTTCTTC
CDR3 protein: CAISESMNEQFF
V gene: TRBV10-3
D gene: -
J gene: TRBJ2-1
clone size: -

CDR3 DNA: TGTGCCTGGAGCGCACCATTCTCGATCAGGACTGAACGCGAGCAGTACTTC
CDR3 protein: CAWSAPFSIRTEREQYF
V gene: TRBV30
D gene: -
J gene: TRBJ2-7
clone size: -

CDR3 DNA: TGTGCCAGCAGCAAGACAAGGAATGAGCAGTTCTTC
CDR3 protein: CASSKTRNEQFF
V gene: TRBV27
D gene: -
J gene: TRBJ2-1
clone size: -

CDR3 DNA: TGTGCCAGCAGTGGGACTAGCGGGATAACTGAGCAGTTCTTC
CDR3 protein: CASSGTSGITEQFF
V gene: TRBV6-1
D gene: TRBD2
J gene: TRBJ2-1
clone size: few

CDR3 DNA: TGTGCCAGCAGCTTGGGGTCTACAAGGGCCCTTTCCTACGAGCAGTACTTC
CDR3 protein: CASSLGSTRALSYEQYF
V gene: TRBV4-2
D gene: -
J gene: TRBJ2-7
clone size: once

CDR3 DNA: TGTGCCAGCAGCCAGGCTTTCGGATTTAATGAAAAACTGTTTTTT
CDR3 protein: CASSQAFGFNEKLFF
V gene: TRBV2
D gene: -
J gene: TRBJ1-4
clone size: -

CDR3 DNA: TGTGCCATCCTTAGCGGAAGCTCCTACAATGAGCAGTTCTTC
CDR3 protein: CAILSGSSYNEQFF
V gene: TRBV2
D gene: -
J gene: TRBJ2-1
clone size: -

CDR3 DNA: TGTGCCAGCAGCCTAGAGAGCAATCAGCCCCAGCATTTT
CDR3 protein: CASSLESNQPQHF
V gene: TRBV7-9
D gene: -
J gene: TRBJ1-5
clone size: -

CDR3 DNA: TGTGCCAGCAGCCAGGAGACCGGGACTCTCCCGAGCGGGGCCAACGTCCTGACTTTC
CDR3 protein: CASSQETGTLPSGANVLTF
V gene: TRBV14
D gene: -
J gene: TRBJ2-6
clone size: -

CDR3 DNA: TGTGCCAGTAGTATTTTTTTTCGGCTAGCGGGGAACACCGGGGAGCTGTTTTTT
CDR3 protein: CASSIFFRLAGNTGELFF
V gene: TRBV19
D gene: TRBD2
J gene: TRBJ2-2
clone size: -

CDR3 DNA: TGTGCCAGCAGCCAAGTGGGGCTGGACAGGGACACTGAAGCTTTCTTT
CDR3 protein: CASSQVGLDRDTEAFF
V gene: TRBV4-2
D gene: TRBD1
J gene: TRBJ1-1
clone size: -

CDR3 DNA: TGTGCCAGCAGTTCGACTAGCGGGGGTAATGAGCAGTTCTTC
CDR3 protein: CASSSTSGGNEQFF
V gene: TRBV6-6
D gene: TRBD2
J gene: TRBJ2-1
clone size: few

CDR3 DNA: TGTGCCAGCAGGCCCAGGACTAGCACAGATACGCAGTATTTT
CDR3 protein: CASRPRTSTDTQYF
V gene: TRBV28
D gene: -
J gene: TRBJ2-3
clone size: -

CDR3 DNA: TGTGCCAGTAGTACAAGAGGGGGCGCGAGCAATGAGCAGTTCTTC
CDR3 protein: CASSTRGGASNEQFF
V gene: TRBV19
D gene: TRBD1
J gene: TRBJ2-1
clone size: once

CDR3 DNA: TGTGCCAGCAGCTTGGGCGAGGGGTACGGGGAAAAACTGTTTTTT
CDR3 protein: CASSLGEGYGEKLFF
V gene: TRBV5-4
D gene: -
J gene: TRBJ1-4
clone size: -

CDR3 DNA: TGTGCCAGCAGTGTGGCAGGGGGTTCCTACGAGCAGTACTTC
CDR3 protein: CASSVAGGSYEQYF
V gene: TRBV2
D gene: TRBD1
J gene: TRBJ2-7
clone size: once

CDR3 DNA: TGTGCCAGCAGCTCTACAGGGGGCGATCAGCCCCAGCATTTT
CDR3 protein: CASSSTGGDQPQHF
V gene: TRBV7-9
D gene: TRBD1
J gene: TRBJ1-5
clone size: -

CDR3 DNA: TGTGCCACCACCCCCGAGAGGCTCCAAGAGACCCAGTACTTC
CDR3 protein: CATTPERLQETQYF
V gene: TRBV15
D gene: -
J gene: TRBJ2-5
clone size: -

CDR3 DNA: TGCGCCAGCAGCAGGATGGCCAACACTGAAGCTTTCTTT
CDR3 protein: CASSRMANTEAFF
V gene: TRBV5-1
D gene: -
J gene: TRBJ1-1
clone size: -

CDR3 DNA: TGCGCCAGCAGCTCCATCAGAGACTACGAGCAGTACTTC
CDR3 protein: CASSSIRDYEQYF
V gene: TRBV5-1
D gene: -
J gene: TRBJ2-7
clone size: -

CDR3 DNA: TGTGCCAGTAGTATACTTCCCCCCGGGCTAAGGTCAAGGGAAGAGACCCAGTACTTC
CDR3 protein: CASSILPPGLRSREETQYF
V gene: TRBV19
D gene: -
J gene: TRBJ2-5
clone size: -

CDR3 DNA: TGTGCCAGCTCACGAAGAAGACTAGCGGGGGCCCCGAACACCGGGGAGCTGTTTTTT
CDR3 protein: CASSRRRLAGAPNTGELFF
V gene: TRBV18
D gene: TRBD2
J gene: TRBJ2-2
clone size: -

CDR3 DNA: TGTGCCAGCAGCTTAGCCAGGGCGAGCACAGATACGCAGTATTTT
CDR3 protein: CASSLARASTDTQYF
V gene: TRBV7-2
D gene: -
J gene: TRBJ2-3
clone size: -

CDR3 DNA: TGTGCCAGCAGCCAAGCGAGTATTGAAGCTTTCTTT
CDR3 protein: CASSQASIEAFF
V gene: TRBV14
D gene: -
J gene: TRBJ1-1
clone size: -

CDR3 DNA: TGTGCCACCAGCGAACGTGGCGGATCTACCTACGAGCAGTACTTC
CDR3 protein: CATSERGGSTYEQYF
V gene: TRBV15
D gene: -
J gene: TRBJ2-7
clone size: -